These T cell receptor beta chains were read from a single sample in a study of control samples from healthy donors and cancer patients. Assay used: immunoSEQ multiplex PCR; TCRdb lists only in-frame clones, some missing. The data contain about 150,000 clones, 94% of them singletons. Sequenced: blood. These receptors originate from a woman under 30 in good health. Both conserved end residues are part of each CDR3. Fields, in order: J gene, V gene, clone size, D gene, CDR3 DNA, CDR3 protein. A D gene is named only where the DNA matches it firmly. Size is stated for part of the rows, as once, few or many counts, or as a class when the clone is expanded.

j_call: TRBJ1-5
v_call: TRBV11-2
clone_size: once
d_call: .
cdr3_nt: TGTGCCAGCAGCTTAGATCTTGCGGCAGGGATACATCAGCCCCAGCATTTT
cdr3_aa: CASSLDLAAGIHQPQHF

j_call: TRBJ1-2
v_call: TRBV29-1
clone_size: .
d_call: .
cdr3_nt: TGCAGCGTTGAATCAGATGTTCCCGGAACGCGCGGCTACACCTTC
cdr3_aa: CSVESDVPGTRGYTF

j_call: TRBJ2-6
v_call: TRBV7-3
clone_size: .
d_call: .
cdr3_nt: TGTGCCAGCAGCCCACGTGGGGCCAACGTCCTGACTTTC
cdr3_aa: CASSPRGANVLTF

j_call: TRBJ1-1
v_call: TRBV6-6
clone_size: .
d_call: .
cdr3_nt: TGTGCCAGCAGTTACGAGGGGGGCCGGGCCACTGAAGCTTTCTTT
cdr3_aa: CASSYEGGRATEAFF

j_call: TRBJ2-1
v_call: TRBV19
clone_size: once
d_call: .
cdr3_nt: TGTGCCAGTGCGGAGAGCGGATTTGGGAATGAGCAGTTCTTC
cdr3_aa: CASAESGFGNEQFF

j_call: TRBJ1-4
v_call: TRBV28
clone_size: .
d_call: .
cdr3_nt: TGTGCCAGCAGTACCCCGGGCCGAACTAATGAAAAACTGTTTTTT
cdr3_aa: CASSTPGRTNEKLFF

j_call: TRBJ2-3
v_call: TRBV7-2
clone_size: .
d_call: .
cdr3_nt: TGTGCCAGCAGCTCCCTACGGGGGGCCGGGACCTCCACAGATACGCAGTATTTT
cdr3_aa: CASSSLRGAGTSTDTQYF

j_call: TRBJ2-5
v_call: TRBV11-2
clone_size: .
d_call: TRBD2
cdr3_nt: TGTGCCAGCAGCTCCGCTCCGACTAGCGGACAAGAGACCCAGTACTTC
cdr3_aa: CASSSAPTSGQETQYF

j_call: TRBJ1-1
v_call: TRBV11-3
clone_size: .
d_call: .
cdr3_nt: TGTGCCAGCAGCTTGGGTCCGAACACTGAAGCTTTCTTT
cdr3_aa: CASSLGPNTEAFF

j_call: TRBJ1-1
v_call: TRBV4-2
clone_size: .
d_call: .
cdr3_nt: TGTGCCAGCACCCGATTCGGGGGGCGGGCCACTGAAGCTTTCTTT
cdr3_aa: CASTRFGGRATEAFF

j_call: TRBJ2-1
v_call: TRBV3-1/TRBV3-2
clone_size: .
d_call: .
cdr3_nt: TGTGCCAGCAGCCAGTTGGGCAGGGAAGGAGAACAGTTCTTC
cdr3_aa: CASSQLGREGEQFF

j_call: TRBJ1-5
v_call: TRBV6-1
clone_size: .
d_call: .
cdr3_nt: TGTGCCAGCAGTGAAGTAGGGTTTTATCAGCCCCAGCATTTT
cdr3_aa: CASSEVGFYQPQHF

j_call: TRBJ1-2
v_call: TRBV11-2
clone_size: .
d_call: .
cdr3_nt: TGTGCCAGCAGCTTAGCAGGGTCGGATTATGGCTACACCTTC
cdr3_aa: CASSLAGSDYGYTF

j_call: TRBJ2-7
v_call: TRBV6-6
clone_size: .
d_call: .
cdr3_nt: TGTGCCAGCAGTTTGGGGGCCGAAGAGCAGTACTTC
cdr3_aa: CASSLGAEEQYF

j_call: TRBJ1-1
v_call: TRBV5-5
clone_size: .
d_call: .
cdr3_nt: TGTGCCAGCAGCCACCGGCGGGCGGGGAACACTGAAGCTTTCTTT
cdr3_aa: CASSHRRAGNTEAFF

j_call: TRBJ2-3
v_call: TRBV28
clone_size: .
d_call: TRBD2
cdr3_nt: TGTGCCAGCAGTTTCCCCAGCGGGAGTCGCACAGATACGCAGTATTTT
cdr3_aa: CASSFPSGSRTDTQYF

j_call: TRBJ2-2
v_call: TRBV19
clone_size: .
d_call: TRBD1
cdr3_nt: TGTGCCAGTAGTATCCAGGGGGTTAACACCGGGGAGCTGTTTTTT
cdr3_aa: CASSIQGVNTGELFF